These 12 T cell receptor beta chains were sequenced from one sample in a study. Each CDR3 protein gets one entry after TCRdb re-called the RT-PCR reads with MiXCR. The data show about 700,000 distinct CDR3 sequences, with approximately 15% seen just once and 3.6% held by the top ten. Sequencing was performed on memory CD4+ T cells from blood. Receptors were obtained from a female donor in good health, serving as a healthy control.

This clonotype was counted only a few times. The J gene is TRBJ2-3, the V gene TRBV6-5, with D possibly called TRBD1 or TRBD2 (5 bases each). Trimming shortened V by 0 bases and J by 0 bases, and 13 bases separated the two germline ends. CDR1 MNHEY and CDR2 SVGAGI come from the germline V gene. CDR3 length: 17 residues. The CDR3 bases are TGTGCCAGCAGTTACTCGAGATTGAGGGGCAGCACAGATACGCAGTATTTT. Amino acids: CASSYSRLRGSTDTQYF.

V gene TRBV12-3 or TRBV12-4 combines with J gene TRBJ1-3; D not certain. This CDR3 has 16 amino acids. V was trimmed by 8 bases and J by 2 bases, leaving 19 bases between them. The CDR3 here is CASPSFGLSTGNTIYF. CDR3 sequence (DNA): TGTGCCAGCCCCTCTTTTGGCCTCTCCACTGGAAACACCATATATTTT.

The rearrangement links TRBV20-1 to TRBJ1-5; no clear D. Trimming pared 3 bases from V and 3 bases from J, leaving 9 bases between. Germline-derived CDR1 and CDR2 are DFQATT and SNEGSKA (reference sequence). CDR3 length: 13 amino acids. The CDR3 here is CSARIDTNQPQHF. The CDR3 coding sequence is TGCAGTGCTAGGATCGACACCAATCAGCCCCAGCATTTT.

This CDR3 reads CASSVGAGAAGRGNEQFF. CDR3 sequence (DNA): TGCGCCAGCAGCGTGGGGGCAGGGGCTGCGGGAAGGGGCAATGAGCAGTTCTTC. The genes are TRBV5-1 and TRBJ2-1; perhaps D is TRBD1 or TRBD2 (6 bases each). The V end was cut by 4 bases, the J end by 6 bases, with 26 bases between. The germline CDR1 and CDR2 sequences are SGHRS and YFSETQ. This CDR3 is 18 amino acids long.

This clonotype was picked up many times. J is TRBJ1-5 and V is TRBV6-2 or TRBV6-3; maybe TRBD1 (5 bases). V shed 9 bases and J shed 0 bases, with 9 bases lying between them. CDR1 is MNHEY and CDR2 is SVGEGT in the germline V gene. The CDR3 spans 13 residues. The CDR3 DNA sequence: TGTGCCAGTTCAGGGTATAGCAATCAGCCCCAGCATTTT. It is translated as CASSGYSNQPQHF.

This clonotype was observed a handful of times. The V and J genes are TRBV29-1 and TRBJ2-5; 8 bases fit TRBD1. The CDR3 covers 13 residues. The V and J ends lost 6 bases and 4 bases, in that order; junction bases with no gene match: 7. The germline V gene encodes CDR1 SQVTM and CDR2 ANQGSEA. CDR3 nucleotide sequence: TGCAGCGTCCAGGGGGCGTCGGGAGAGACCCAGTACTTC. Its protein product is CSVQGASGETQYF.

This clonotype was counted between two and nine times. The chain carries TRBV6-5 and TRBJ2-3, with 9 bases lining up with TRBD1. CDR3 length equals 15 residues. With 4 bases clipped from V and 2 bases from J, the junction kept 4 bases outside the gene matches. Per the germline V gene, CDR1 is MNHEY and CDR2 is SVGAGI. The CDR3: CASSFDRGFTDTQYF. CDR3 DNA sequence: TGTGCCAGCAGTTTCGACAGGGGGTTCACAGATACGCAGTATTTT.

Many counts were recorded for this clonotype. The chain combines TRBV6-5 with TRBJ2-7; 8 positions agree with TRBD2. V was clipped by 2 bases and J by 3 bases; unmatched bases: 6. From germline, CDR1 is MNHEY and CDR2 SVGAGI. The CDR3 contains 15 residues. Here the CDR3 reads CASSYSGGIDYEQYF. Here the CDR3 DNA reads TGTGCCAGCAGTTACAGCGGGGGTATTGACTACGAGCAGTACTTC.

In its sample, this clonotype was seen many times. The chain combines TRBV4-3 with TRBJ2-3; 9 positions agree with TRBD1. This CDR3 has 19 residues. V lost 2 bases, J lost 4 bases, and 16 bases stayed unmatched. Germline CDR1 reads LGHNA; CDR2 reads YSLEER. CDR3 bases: TGCGCCAGCAGCCAACGGCTAGGAACAGGGGGCATTTCCGCAGATACGCAGTATTTT. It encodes CASSQRLGTGGISADTQYF.

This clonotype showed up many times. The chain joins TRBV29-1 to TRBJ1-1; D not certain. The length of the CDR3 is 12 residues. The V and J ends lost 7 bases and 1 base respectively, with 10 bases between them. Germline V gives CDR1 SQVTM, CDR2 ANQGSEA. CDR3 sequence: CSALDGNTEAFF. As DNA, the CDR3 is TGCAGCGCGCTAGATGGGAACACTGAAGCTTTCTTT.

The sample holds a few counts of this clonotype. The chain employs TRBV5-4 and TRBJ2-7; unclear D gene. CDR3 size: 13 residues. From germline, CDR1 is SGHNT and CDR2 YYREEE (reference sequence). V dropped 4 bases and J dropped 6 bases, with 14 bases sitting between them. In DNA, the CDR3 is TGTGCCAGCAGCACGGAGTACGTTGGCGAGCAGTACTTC. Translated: CASSTEYVGEQYF. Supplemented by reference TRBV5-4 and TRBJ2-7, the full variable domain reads ETGVTQSPTHLIKTRGQQVTLRCSSQSGHNTVSWYQQALGQGPQFIFQYYREEENGRGNFPPRFSGLQFPNYSSELNVNALELDDSALYLCASSTEYVGEQYFGPGTRLTVT.

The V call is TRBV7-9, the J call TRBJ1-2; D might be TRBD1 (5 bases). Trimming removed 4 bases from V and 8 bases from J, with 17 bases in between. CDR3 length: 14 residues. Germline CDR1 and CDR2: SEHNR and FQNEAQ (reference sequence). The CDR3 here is CASSSAGRNLGYTF. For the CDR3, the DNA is TGTGCCAGCAGCTCGGCGGGACGGAACCTGGGCTACACCTTC.